These 14 T cell receptor beta chains were all obtained from the same sample, sequenced in a study of blood T cell repertoires in COVID-19. The data were produced by immunoSEQ multiplex PCR, yet TCRdb's version contains in-frame clones alone and is incomplete. This sample yields a few hundred thousand clones, of which around 81% are seen a single time; 6% to 7.5% belongs to the top ten. The specimen was PBMCs or T cells enriched from blood (not recorded which). All receptors come from a middle-aged woman with acute COVID-19.

The rearrangement uses TRBV9 and TRBJ2-3; possibly TRBD1 for D (6 bases). Germline V CDR1 and CDR2: SGDLS, YYNGEE. The V gene lost 1 base and the J gene lost 1 base, with 13 bases spanning the gap. This CDR3 spans 16 amino acids. CDR3 coding DNA: TGTGCCAGCAGCGTACGGCAGGGGCCGGGCACAGATACGCAGTATTTT. This encodes CASSVRQGPGTDTQYF.

This clone was observed a single time. V gene TRBV5-1 combines with J gene TRBJ2-1, with 14 nucleotides matching TRBD2. This CDR3 contains 15 residues. Germline CDR1 is SGHRS and CDR2 is YFSETQ. After removal of 5 bases from V and 8 bases from J, the junction contained 6 bases not matched to a gene. In DNA form, the CDR3 reads TGCGCCAGCAGGGGCGGGACTAGCGGGAGTTATGAGCAGTTCTTC. It yields the protein CASRGGTSGSYEQFF.

The V and J genes are TRBV7-3 and TRBJ1-2; tentative D call: TRBD1 (5 bases). CDR1 is SGHTA and CDR2 is FQGTGA in the germline V gene. CDR3 length: 15 amino acids. V lost 1 base to trimming and J lost 4 bases, with 13 bases between them. The CDR3 nucleotides read TGTGCCAGCAGCTTAAGTAGCGGGGGGAGCTATGGCTACACCTTC. It encodes CASSLSSGGSYGYTF.

The V and J genes are TRBV2 and TRBJ1-1; no definite D call. This CDR3 is built from 13 residues. Per the germline V gene, CDR1 is SNHLY and CDR2 is FYNNEI. V lost 4 bases, J lost 2 bases, and 8 bases lay in between. The CDR3 sequence: CASSGQINTEAFF. CDR3 DNA sequence: TGTGCCAGCAGTGGCCAGATAAACACTGAAGCTTTCTTT.

This clone was observed at least ten times. The chain recombines TRBV5-4 with TRBJ2-1, with 12 bases matching TRBD2. CDR3 length: 15 residues. The V segment lost 2 bases and the J segment 9 bases; nucleotides outside the gene matches: 6. The germline gives CDR1 SGHNT, CDR2 YYREEE (reference sequence). The CDR3 region is CASSLTTSGSSEQFF. The CDR3 region has the DNA TGTGCCAGCAGCTTAACGACTAGCGGGAGTAGTGAGCAGTTCTTC.

The chain combines TRBV28 with TRBJ2-7; D is perhaps TRBD1 (5 bases). The CDR3 extends over 15 amino acids. Germline loops: CDR1 MDHEN, CDR2 SYDVKM. V gave up 0 bases and J gave up 3 bases, with 12 bases separating them. The CDR3 spells CASSLWDITNYEQYF. The CDR3 DNA reads as TGTGCCAGCAGTTTATGGGACATTACTAACTACGAGCAGTACTTC. The full variable domain, its missing parts supplied by reference TRBV28 and TRBJ2-7, is DVKVTQSSRYLVKRTGEKVFLECVQDMDHENMFWYRQDPGLGLRLIYFSYDVKMKEKGDIPEGYSVSREKKERFSLILESASTNQTSMYLCASSLWDITNYEQYFGPGTRLTVT.

The genes are TRBV5-8 and TRBJ2-6; 9 bases fit TRBD1. V was clipped by 3 bases and J by 12 bases; unmatched bases: 7. Per the germline V gene, CDR1 is SGHTS and CDR2 is YDEGEE. This CDR3 spans 14 amino acids. The CDR3 protein is CASSSWTGVGVLTF. The CDR3 coding sequence is TGTGCCAGCAGCTCCTGGACAGGGGTAGGCGTCCTGACTTTC.

J is TRBJ2-5 and V is TRBV19, with TRBD2 matching 9 bases. CDR1 is LNHDA, CDR2 SQIVND, per germline (reference sequence). The CDR3 spans 16 residues. The V and J ends lost 6 bases and 4 bases, in that order; junction bases with no gene match: 12. CDR3 bases: TGTGCCAGTAGCCTAGGGGGTACTAGCGGGTTAGAGACCCAGTACTTC. Encoded protein: CASSLGGTSGLETQYF.

This chain links TRBV5-4 with TRBJ2-6, with 10 bases aligning to TRBD1. The germline V gene encodes CDR1 SGHNT and CDR2 YYREEE (reference sequence). V shed 4 bases and J 4 bases; nucleotides not matched to a gene: 8. This CDR3 has 17 residues. Written as DNA, the CDR3 is TGTGCCAGCAGCGGGGCCGGGACAGGGGCAGGGGCCAACGTCCTGACTTTC. It yields the protein CASSGAGTGAGANVLTF.

The chain uses TRBV6-6 and TRBJ2-1; D unresolved. V was trimmed by 7 bases and J by 7 bases, leaving 14 bases between them. This CDR3 comprises 13 residues. Germline CDR1 is MNHNY and CDR2 is SVGAGI (reference sequence). CDR3 sequence: CASTYGTGNEQFF. The CDR3 coding sequence is TGTGCCAGCACCTACGGCACCGGGAATGAGCAGTTCTTC.

This chain joins TRBV19 and TRBJ1-1; no clear D gene. V gave up 6 bases and J gave up 3 bases, with 14 bases separating them. There are 14 residues in the CDR3. Germline values: CDR1 LNHDA, CDR2 SQIVND (reference sequence). The CDR3 DNA reads as TGTGCCAGTAGCTGGAGGGAGGGAGACACTGAAGCTTTCTTT. It codes for CASSWREGDTEAFF.

The chain has TRBV6-1 and TRBJ2-3; tentative D call: TRBD2 (6 bases). V was shortened by 1 base and J by 6 bases, with 14 bases between the two germline ends. The germline V gene has CDR1 MNHNS and CDR2 SASEGT. The CDR3 consists of 15 residues. The chain's CDR3 is CASSEERGWLDTQYF. CDR3 DNA sequence: TGTGCCAGCAGTGAAGAACGGGGGTGGTTGGATACGCAGTATTTT.

This rearrangement joins TRBV19 to TRBJ2-5, with D perhaps matching TRBD1 (5 bases). V shed 7 bases and J shed 2 bases, with 17 bases lying between them. Germline lookup yields CDR1 LNHDA and CDR2 SQIVND (reference sequence). This CDR3 is built from 15 residues. CDR3 sequence reads: CASKRSWGLQETQYF. In DNA, the CDR3 is TGTGCCAGTAAGAGATCGTGGGGCCTACAAGAGACCCAGTACTTC. Full variable domain (rest looked up from reference TRBV19 and TRBJ2-5): DGGITQSPKYLFRKEGQNVTLSCEQNLNHDAMYWYRQDPGQGLRLIYYSQIVNDFQKGDIAEGYSVSREKKESFPLTVTSAQKNPTAFYLCASKRSWGLQETQYFGPGTRLLVL.

The chain joins TRBV6-5 to TRBJ1-5, with D possibly being TRBD1 (5 bases). The CDR3 is made up of 16 amino acids. The germline V and J ends were trimmed by 2 bases and 7 bases, with 18 bases remaining between them. Germline loops: CDR1 MNHEY, CDR2 SVGAGI. CDR3 bases: TGTGCCAGCAGTTACGACCGGCCGGGGGAGGGACAGCCCCAGCATTTT. Residues: CASSYDRPGEGQPQHF.